This passage covers 7 T cell receptor beta chains from one sample sequenced in a study of cytomegalovirus exposure and HLA in healthy donors (dated by TCRdb to about 2017). Library preparation was by the immunoSEQ multiplex PCR assay. For the multiplex PCR, a mixture combining 60 forward primers for TCR Vbeta segments and 13 reverse primers for TCR Jbeta segments was used. In TCRdb, the immuneACCESS table is reduced to in-frame sequences with V and J assigned. These tables do not hold every clone; where another copy was compared, an unresolved V gene accounts for under half, and the others remain unexplained. For this sample there are 75,000 to 95,000 clones; over 65% appear just once. The ten largest clones take up 3% to 3.5% of the sample. The material sequenced was PBMCs. The receptors come from a middle-aged man in good health and CMV-seronegative.

The chain uses TRBV7-2 and TRBJ1-6; D unresolved. Trimming took off 5 bases at V and 14 bases at J, with 10 bases between the two ends. Germline V gene sequence: CDR1 SGHTA, CDR2 FQGNSA. The CDR3 contains 11 residues. As DNA, the CDR3 is TGTGCCAGCAGCACGGGGAAGGCCCTCCACTTT. Its protein is CASSTGKALHF.

This chain joins TRBV14 and TRBJ1-6, with D tentatively TRBD1 (6 bases). V was cut by 4 bases and J by 1 base, with 8 bases left in between. The CDR3 totals 15 residues. CDR1 SGHDN and CDR2 FVKESK come from the germline V gene. The CDR3 spells CASSPRGSYNSPLHF. The CDR3 DNA follows: TGTGCCAGCAGCCCAAGGGGGTCCTATAATTCACCCCTCCACTTT.

The chain joins TRBV19 to TRBJ1-2; D uncertain. This CDR3 region has 13 residues. V lost 5 bases and J 1 base, leaving 8 bases between the germline ends. CDR1 is LNHDA and CDR2 is SQIVND in the germline V gene (reference sequence). The CDR3 here is CASSRDYNYGYTF. The CDR3 DNA is TGTGCCAGTAGTCGCGATTATAACTATGGCTACACCTTC.

This chain links TRBV7-8 with TRBJ1-5, with 8 bases that match TRBD1. With V trimmed by 5 bases and J by 8 bases, 8 bases remained unmatched. In germline, CDR1 is SGHVS, CDR2 FQNEAQ. The CDR3 is made up of 14 amino acids. The CDR3 bases are TGTGCCAGCAGCGGAGACAGGGGTAACAAGCCCCAGCATTTT. Translated, it gives CASSGDRGNKPQHF.

V gene TRBV5-1 combines with J gene TRBJ2-7, with D maybe TRBD1 (6 bases). The CDR3 has 13 residues. V lost 7 bases and J 5 bases, leaving 16 bases between the germline ends. From germline, CDR1 is SGHRS and CDR2 YFSETQ. This chain's CDR3 is CASSNEGQNEQYF. The CDR3 DNA sequence: TGCGCCAGCTCTAACGAAGGACAGAACGAGCAGTACTTC.

The chain links TRBV5-1 to TRBJ2-4; a weak D match, TRBD1 (5 bases). The ends were cut back, 3 bases at V and 8 bases at J, with 9 bases in the middle. Germline values: CDR1 SGHRS, CDR2 YFSETQ. The CDR3 totals 12 residues. For the CDR3, the DNA is TGCGCCAGCAGCTCAGGGTTGGACATTCAGTACTTC. Its translation: CASSSGLDIQYF.

This clone was observed a few times. This chain links TRBV4-1 with TRBJ2-1; D might be TRBD1 (6 bases). The CDR3 covers 16 residues. V lost 2 bases and J 2 bases, leaving 13 bases between the germline ends. Germline loops: CDR1 MGHRA, CDR2 YSYEKL. CDR3 sequence reads: CASSQSGRGAYNEQFF. The CDR3 nucleotides read TGCGCCAGCAGCCAATCAGGCAGGGGAGCCTACAATGAGCAGTTCTTC.